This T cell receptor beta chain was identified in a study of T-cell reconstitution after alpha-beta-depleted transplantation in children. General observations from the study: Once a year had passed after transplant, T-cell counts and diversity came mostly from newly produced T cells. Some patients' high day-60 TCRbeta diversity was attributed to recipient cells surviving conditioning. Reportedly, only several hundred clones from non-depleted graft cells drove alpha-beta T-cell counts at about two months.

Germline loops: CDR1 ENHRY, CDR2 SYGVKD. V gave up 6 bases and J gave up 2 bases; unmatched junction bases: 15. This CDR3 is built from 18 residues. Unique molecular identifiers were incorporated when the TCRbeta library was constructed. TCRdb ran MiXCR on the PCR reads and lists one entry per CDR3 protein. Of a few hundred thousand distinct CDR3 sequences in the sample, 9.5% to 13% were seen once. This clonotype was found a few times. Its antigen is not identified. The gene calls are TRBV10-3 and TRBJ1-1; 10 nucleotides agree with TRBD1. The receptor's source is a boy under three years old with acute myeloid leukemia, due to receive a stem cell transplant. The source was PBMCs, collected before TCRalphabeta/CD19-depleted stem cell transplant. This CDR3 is CAISVQLTGQGRNTEAFF. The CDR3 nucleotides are TGTGCCATCAGCGTACAATTGACGGGACAGGGGAGAAACACTGAAGCTTTCTTT.